The clone carrying this TCR beta chain showed up just a few times. Repertoires were generated with immunoSEQ multiplex PCR, while TCRdb's copy carries only in-frame clones and drops some. The sample shows about 72,000 clones, roughly 80% of them seen only once. The data derive from a study of OX40 agonist ivuxolimab in advanced cancers. Losses at the gene ends were 0 bases for V and 5 bases for J; bases not matched to a gene: 4. The germline V gene encodes CDR1 ENHRY and CDR2 SYGVKD. This CDR3 has 16 residues. The sample in question was CD4+ or CD8+ T cells sorted from blood, obtained in a trial of the OX40 agonist ivuxolimab. The genes are TRBV10-3 and TRBJ2-1, with 10 bases that match TRBD2. The source is an adult with an advanced solid tumor such as melanoma, head and neck, liver or kidney cancer. In DNA form, the CDR3 reads TGTGCCATCAGTGAGTCGATCCTAGCGGGAGACAATGAGCAGTTCTTC. This codes for CAISESILAGDNEQFF.